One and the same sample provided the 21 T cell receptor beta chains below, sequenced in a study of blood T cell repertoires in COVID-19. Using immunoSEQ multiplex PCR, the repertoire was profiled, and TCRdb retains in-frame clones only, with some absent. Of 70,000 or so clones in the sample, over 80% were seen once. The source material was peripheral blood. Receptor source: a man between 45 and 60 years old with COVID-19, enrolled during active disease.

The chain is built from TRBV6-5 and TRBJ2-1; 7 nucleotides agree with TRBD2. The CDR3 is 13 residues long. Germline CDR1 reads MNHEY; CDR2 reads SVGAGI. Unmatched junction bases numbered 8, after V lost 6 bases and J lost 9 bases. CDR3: CASSNGLVGEQFF. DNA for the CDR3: TGTGCCAGCAGCAACGGACTAGTTGGTGAGCAGTTCTTC.

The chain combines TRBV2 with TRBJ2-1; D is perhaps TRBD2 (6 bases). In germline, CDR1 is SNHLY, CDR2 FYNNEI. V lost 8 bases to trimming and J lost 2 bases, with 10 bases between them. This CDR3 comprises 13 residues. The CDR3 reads CASDGSAYNEQFF. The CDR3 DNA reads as TGTGCCAGCGACGGGAGCGCCTACAATGAGCAGTTCTTC.

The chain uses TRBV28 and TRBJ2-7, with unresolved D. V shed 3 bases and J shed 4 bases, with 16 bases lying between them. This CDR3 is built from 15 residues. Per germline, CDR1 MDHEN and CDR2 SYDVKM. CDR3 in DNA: TGTGCCAGCAGTTTCCTTGGCACGGCAGCGTACGAGCAGTACTTC. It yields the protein CASSFLGTAAYEQYF.

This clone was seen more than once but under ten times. CDR3 nucleotides: TGCGCCAGCGGTGAGGGCGGGGGCGCTAAGAAGCAGTACTTC. Amino acids: CASGEGGGAKKQYF. This chain connects TRBV4-1 to TRBJ2-7, with TRBD2 as a possible D gene (7 bases). This CDR3 is 14 amino acids long. The V and J ends lost 8 bases and 8 bases respectively, with 22 bases between them. Germline CDR1 reads MGHRA; CDR2 reads YSYEKL.

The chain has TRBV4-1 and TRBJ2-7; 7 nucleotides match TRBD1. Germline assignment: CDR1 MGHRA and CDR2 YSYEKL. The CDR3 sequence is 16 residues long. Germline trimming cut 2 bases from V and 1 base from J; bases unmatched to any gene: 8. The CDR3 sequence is CASSQLNRGRSYEQYF. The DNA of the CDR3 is TGCGCCAGCAGCCAACTGAACAGGGGTAGGTCCTACGAGCAGTACTTC.

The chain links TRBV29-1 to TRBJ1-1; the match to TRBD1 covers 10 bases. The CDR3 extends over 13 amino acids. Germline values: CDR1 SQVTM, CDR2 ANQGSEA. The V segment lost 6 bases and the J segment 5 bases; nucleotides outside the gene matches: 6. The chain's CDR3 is CSVTTGGVTEAFF. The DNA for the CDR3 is TGCAGCGTCACGACAGGGGGCGTAACTGAAGCTTTCTTT.

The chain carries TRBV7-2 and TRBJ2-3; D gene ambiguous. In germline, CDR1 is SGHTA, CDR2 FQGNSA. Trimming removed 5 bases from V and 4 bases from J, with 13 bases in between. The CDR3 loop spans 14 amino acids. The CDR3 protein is CASSPRLRPDTQYF. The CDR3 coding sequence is TGTGCCAGCAGCCCACGTTTGAGGCCAGATACGCAGTATTTT. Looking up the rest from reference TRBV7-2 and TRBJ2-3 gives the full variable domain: GAGVSQSPSNKVTEKGKDVELRCDPISGHTALYWYRQSLGQGLEFLIYFQGNSAPDKSGLPSDRFSAERTGGSVSTLTIQRTQQEDSAVYLCASSPRLRPDTQYFGPGTRLTVL.

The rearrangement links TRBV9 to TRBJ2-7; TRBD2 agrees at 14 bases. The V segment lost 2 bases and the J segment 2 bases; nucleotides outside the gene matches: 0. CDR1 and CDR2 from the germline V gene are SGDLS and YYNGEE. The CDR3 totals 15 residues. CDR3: CASSVTSGRAYEQYF. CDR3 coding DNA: TGTGCCAGCAGCGTGACTAGCGGGAGGGCCTACGAGCAGTACTTC.

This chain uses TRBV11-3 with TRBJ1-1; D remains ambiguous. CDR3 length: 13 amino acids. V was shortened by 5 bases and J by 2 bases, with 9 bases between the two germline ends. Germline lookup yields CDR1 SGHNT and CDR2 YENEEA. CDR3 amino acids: CASSLNTNTEAFF. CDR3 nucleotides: TGTGCCAGCAGCCTCAACACAAACACTGAAGCTTTCTTT.

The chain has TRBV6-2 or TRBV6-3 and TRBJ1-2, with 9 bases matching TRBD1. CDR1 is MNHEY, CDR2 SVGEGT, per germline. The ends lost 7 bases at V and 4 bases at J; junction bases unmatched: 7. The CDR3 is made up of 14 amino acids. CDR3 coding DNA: TGTGCCAGCACCCCGGGACAGGGCGCCTATGGCTACACCTTC. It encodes CASTPGQGAYGYTF.

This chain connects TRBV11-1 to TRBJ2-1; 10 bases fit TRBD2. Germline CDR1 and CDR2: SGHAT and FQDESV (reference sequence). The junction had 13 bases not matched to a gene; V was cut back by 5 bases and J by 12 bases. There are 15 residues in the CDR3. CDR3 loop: CASSPSSSGSWLQFF. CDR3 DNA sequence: TGTGCCAGCAGCCCATCTTCTAGCGGGAGCTGGTTGCAGTTCTTC.

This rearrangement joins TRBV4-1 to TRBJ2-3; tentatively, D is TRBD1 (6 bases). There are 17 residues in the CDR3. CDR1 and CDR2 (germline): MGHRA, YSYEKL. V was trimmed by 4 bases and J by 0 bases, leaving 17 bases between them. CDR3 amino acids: CASSPDRLRSSTDTQYF. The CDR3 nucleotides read TGCGCCAGCAGCCCTGACAGGCTCAGATCTAGCACAGATACGCAGTATTTT.

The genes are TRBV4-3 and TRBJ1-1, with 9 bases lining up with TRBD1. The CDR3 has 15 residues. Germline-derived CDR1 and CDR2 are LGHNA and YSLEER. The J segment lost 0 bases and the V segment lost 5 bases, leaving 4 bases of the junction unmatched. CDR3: CASSARTGVNTEAFF. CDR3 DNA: TGCGCCAGCAGCGCCCGGACAGGGGTGAACACTGAAGCTTTCTTT.

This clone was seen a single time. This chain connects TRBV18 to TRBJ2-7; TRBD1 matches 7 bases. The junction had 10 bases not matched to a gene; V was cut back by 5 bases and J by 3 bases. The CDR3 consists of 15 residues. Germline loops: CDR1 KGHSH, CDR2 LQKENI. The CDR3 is CASSVPGQLIYEQYF. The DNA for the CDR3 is TGTGCCAGCTCAGTTCCGGGACAGCTTATCTACGAGCAGTACTTC.

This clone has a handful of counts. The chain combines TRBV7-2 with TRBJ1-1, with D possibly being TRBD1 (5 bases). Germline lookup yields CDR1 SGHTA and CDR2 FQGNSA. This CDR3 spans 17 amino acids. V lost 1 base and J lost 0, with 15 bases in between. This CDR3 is CASSLGGEGGLNTEAFF. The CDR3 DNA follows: TGTGCCAGCAGCTTAGGAGGGGAGGGCGGTTTGAACACTGAAGCTTTCTTT.

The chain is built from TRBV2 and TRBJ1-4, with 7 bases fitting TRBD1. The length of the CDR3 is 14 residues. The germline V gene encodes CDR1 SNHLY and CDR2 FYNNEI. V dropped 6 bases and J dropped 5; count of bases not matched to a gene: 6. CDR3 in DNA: TGTGCCAGCAGGAAGGACAGGTCCAATGAAAAACTGTTTTTT. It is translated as CASRKDRSNEKLFF.

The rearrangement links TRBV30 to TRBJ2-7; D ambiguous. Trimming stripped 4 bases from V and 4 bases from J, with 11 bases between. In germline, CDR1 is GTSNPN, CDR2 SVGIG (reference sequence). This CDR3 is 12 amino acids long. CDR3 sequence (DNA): TGTGCCTGGAATTCACTCCCGTACGAGCAGTACTTC. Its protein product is CAWNSLPYEQYF.

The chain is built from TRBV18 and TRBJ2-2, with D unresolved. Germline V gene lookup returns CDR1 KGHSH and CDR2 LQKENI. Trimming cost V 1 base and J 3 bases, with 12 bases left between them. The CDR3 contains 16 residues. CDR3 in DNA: TGTGCCAGCTCACCACTTTCCAGCGTAGACACCGGGGAGCTGTTTTTT. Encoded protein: CASSPLSSVDTGELFF.

CDR3: CASSLVRRTGELFF. CDR3 DNA: TGTGCCAGCAGCTTAGTAAGGAGAACCGGGGAGCTGTTTTTT. The rearrangement links TRBV11-2 to TRBJ2-2; D ambiguous. The CDR3 loop spans 14 amino acids. V was pared by 1 base and J by 5 bases, with 8 bases between. Germline assignment: CDR1 SGHAT and CDR2 FQNNGV.

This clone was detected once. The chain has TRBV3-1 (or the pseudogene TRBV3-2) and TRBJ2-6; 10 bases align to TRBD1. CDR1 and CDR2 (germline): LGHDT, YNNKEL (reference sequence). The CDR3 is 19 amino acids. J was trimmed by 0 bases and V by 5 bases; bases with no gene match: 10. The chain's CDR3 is CASSTRLTGGGSGANVLTF. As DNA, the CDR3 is TGTGCCAGCAGCACCCGATTGACAGGGGGCGGCTCTGGGGCCAACGTCCTGACTTTC.

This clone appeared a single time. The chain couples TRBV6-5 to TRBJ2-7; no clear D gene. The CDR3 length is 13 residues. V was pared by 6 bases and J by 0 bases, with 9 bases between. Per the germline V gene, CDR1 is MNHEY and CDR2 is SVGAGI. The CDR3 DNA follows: TGTGCCAGCAGGATGACTGCCTCCTACGAGCAGTACTTC. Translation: CASRMTASYEQYF.